This T cell receptor (beta chain) was captured by sequencing in a study of graft-versus-host responses after intestinal transplantation. In the study overall: All recipients got anti-thymocyte globulin induction, then tacrolimus and steroids for 2 to 4 years.

Concerning this clone: Its antigen remains unknown.

Between the trimmed V and J ends, which lost 0 bases and 3 bases, there was a span of 18 bases. CDR1 and CDR2 from the germline V gene are SGHRS and YFSETQ. The CDR3 contains 18 residues. Overall study results and limits: GvH clones appeared in recipient marrow, some first in ileum or blood.

Graft material was processed, releasing intraepithelial and lamina propria lymphocytes. Assay used: immunoSEQ multiplex PCR; TCRdb lists only in-frame clones, some missing. The sample consists of more than 30,000 clones, roughly nine tenths of them appearing once. The specimen comprised ileum tissue, sampled approximately 210 days after intestinal transplant. The genes are TRBV5-1 and TRBJ2-2; maybe TRBD2 (6 bases). The receptor comes from a human patient who received an intestinal transplant, so some T cells may come from the graft donor. CDR3 region: CASSLGPRLERDTGELFF. The CDR3 DNA sequence: TGCGCCAGCAGCTTGGGACCGAGACTAGAACGGGACACCGGGGAGCTGTTTTTT.